One sample yielded the 20 T cell receptor beta chains listed below, sequenced in a study of cytotoxic CD8 clonotypes in ibrutinib-treated CLL. Some clones are missing from TCRdb's copy, which holds only in-frame ones; the method was immunoSEQ multiplex PCR. The sample holds tens of thousands of clones; about three quarters are singletons and the top ten take 54%. Sequences were derived from PBMCs, sampled after 24 months of ibrutinib treatment. The receptor source for this set is a human donor with chronic lymphocytic leukemia.

The rearrangement joins TRBV19 to TRBJ1-2; maybe TRBD1 (5 bases). The CDR3 spans 13 residues. Germline CDR1 and CDR2: LNHDA and SQIVND (reference sequence). Trimming shortened V by 5 bases and J by 3 bases, and 10 bases separated the two germline ends. CDR3 sequence (DNA): TGTGCCAGTAGTGGGACGGGCCACTATGGCTACACCTTC. Residues: CASSGTGHYGYTF.

The gene calls are TRBV9 and TRBJ2-3, with a weak D call TRBD2 (6 bases). Trimming stripped 3 bases from V and 1 base from J, with 12 bases between. CDR1 and CDR2 from the germline V gene are SGDLS and YYNGEE. This CDR3 spans 15 amino acids. In DNA, the CDR3 is TGTGCCAGCAGCGAGGGACTTCGGGGCACAGATACGCAGTATTTT. This gives the protein CASSEGLRGTDTQYF.

The rearrangement joins TRBV18 to TRBJ2-3; 8 positions agree with TRBD2. Trimming removed 6 bases from V and 3 bases from J; junction bases left unmatched: 11. From germline, CDR1 is KGHSH and CDR2 LQKENI. The CDR3 has 16 amino acids. The CDR3 nucleotides are TGTGCCAGCTCCCTTGGACTAGCCGGTCGGACAGATACGCAGTATTTT. The encoded protein is CASSLGLAGRTDTQYF.

The J gene is TRBJ2-6, the V gene TRBV7-9; D is uncertain. Between the trimmed V and J ends, which lost 2 bases and 0 bases, there was a span of 11 bases. The CDR3 loop spans 17 amino acids. Germline values: CDR1 SEHNR, CDR2 FQNEAQ (reference sequence). The CDR3 DNA is TGTGCCAGCAGCTTATTCTTGCGGAACTCTGGGGCCAACGTCCTGACTTTC. It encodes CASSLFLRNSGANVLTF. The full variable domain, rest sourced from reference TRBV7-9 and TRBJ2-6, is DTGVSQNPRHKITKRGQNVTFRCDPISEHNRLYWYRQTLGQGPEFLTYFQNEAQLEKSRLLSDRFSAERPKGSFSTLEIQRTEQGDSAMYLCASSLFLRNSGANVLTFGAGSRLTVL.

In its sample, this clone was seen a few times. J is TRBJ2-7 and V is TRBV2, with D perhaps TRBD1 (6 bases). Germline CDR1 reads SNHLY; CDR2 reads FYNNEI. The CDR3 covers 13 residues. V gave up 6 bases and J gave up 3 bases, with 12 bases separating them. CDR3 DNA: TGTGCCAGCAGATGGGACACCTACTACGAGCAGTACTTC. It translates to CASRWDTYYEQYF.

This chain joins TRBV9 and TRBJ2-3; TRBD2 matches at 12 bases. The germline gives CDR1 SGDLS, CDR2 YYNGEE. This CDR3 spans 15 amino acids. V lost 4 bases, J lost 9 bases, and 9 bases stayed unmatched. CDR3 sequence: CASSPLAGGPPTQYF. Here the CDR3 DNA reads TGTGCCAGCAGCCCTCTAGCGGGGGGGCCTCCCACGCAGTATTTT.

The gene calls are TRBV11-3 and TRBJ2-7; D is perhaps TRBD1 (5 bases). Per the germline V gene, CDR1 is SGHNT and CDR2 is YENEEA. This CDR3 is 14 amino acids long. Trimming shortened V by 5 bases and J by 1 base, and 12 bases separated the two germline ends. The DNA of the CDR3 is TGTGCCAGCAGCGCAACAGGCAGATCCTACGAGCAGTACTTC. It specifies CASSATGRSYEQYF.

This chain joins TRBV18 and TRBJ1-5; perhaps TRBD1 as D (5 bases). This CDR3 has 13 residues. V was clipped by 3 bases and J by 7 bases, with 10 bases between them. Germline lookup yields CDR1 KGHSH and CDR2 LQKENI. For the CDR3, the DNA is TGTGCCAGCTCACCCGGACAAGGCCAGCCCCAGCATTTT. This sequence encodes CASSPGQGQPQHF.

The chain carries TRBV30 and TRBJ2-7, with 10 positions matching TRBD1. This CDR3 has 15 amino acids. The V gene's germline CDR1 is GTSNPN and CDR2 SVGIG (reference sequence). The V gene end was trimmed by 4 bases and the J gene end by 7 bases; junction bases not matched to a gene: 13. The CDR3 sequence: CAWKIPGQGIREQYF. The CDR3 region has the DNA TGTGCCTGGAAAATACCGGGACAGGGGATAAGGGAGCAGTACTTC.

This chain uses TRBV5-1 with TRBJ2-3; D ambiguous. The CDR3 sequence is 14 residues long. Germline-derived CDR1 and CDR2 are SGHRS and YFSETQ. V gave up 1 base and J gave up 4 bases, with 10 bases separating them. CDR3 region: CASSLKLGPDTQYF. DNA of the CDR3: TGCGCCAGCAGCTTGAAGCTAGGCCCAGATACGCAGTATTTT.

This chain connects TRBV7-3 to TRBJ2-5; a weak D match, TRBD2 (7 bases). This CDR3 has 16 residues. From germline, CDR1 is SGHTA and CDR2 FQGTGA. The V end was cut by 1 base, the J end by 2 bases, with 14 bases between. This CDR3 is CASSLIPGGPQETQYF. As DNA, the CDR3 is TGTGCCAGCAGCTTAATCCCCGGGGGGCCGCAAGAGACCCAGTACTTC.

This chain links TRBV19 with TRBJ2-6, with D hard to call. CDR1 is LNHDA, CDR2 SQIVND, per germline (reference sequence). Between the trimmed V and J ends, which lost 5 bases and 1 base, there was a span of 15 bases. There are 17 residues in the CDR3. In DNA form, the CDR3 reads TGTGCCAGTAGTCTCCCCCTGGTTGGGTCTGGGGCCAACGTCCTGACTTTC. The encoded protein is CASSLPLVGSGANVLTF.

The chain recombines TRBV29-1 with TRBJ2-3, with D unresolved. Between the trimmed V and J ends, which lost 7 bases and 10 bases, there was a span of 15 bases. From germline, CDR1 is SQVTM and CDR2 ANQGSEA. This CDR3 has 11 residues. CDR3 sequence: CSASSGRAQYF. CDR3 DNA sequence: TGCAGCGCCTCCTCAGGACGGGCGCAGTATTTT.

The V call is TRBV30, the J call TRBJ2-7, with a weak D call TRBD1 (5 bases). Germline values: CDR1 GTSNPN, CDR2 SVGIG (reference sequence). The V end was cut by 2 bases, the J end by 7 bases, with 15 bases between. The CDR3 has 13 amino acids. The CDR3 DNA is TGTGCCTGGAGTTCTAACAGGTTTCAGGAGCAGTACTTC. It codes for CAWSSNRFQEQYF.

The chain carries TRBV25-1 and TRBJ1-5, with 8 bases matching TRBD1. Germline V gene data show CDR1 as MGHDK and CDR2 as SYGVNS. This CDR3 region has 15 residues. V lost 2 bases, J lost 4 bases, and 4 bases stayed unmatched. The CDR3 region is CASSETHRGNQPQHF. The CDR3 coding sequence is TGTGCCAGCAGTGAAACTCACAGGGGGAATCAGCCCCAGCATTTT.

This clone turned up a few times. The chain employs TRBV5-4 and TRBJ2-3; D uncertain. CDR3 length: 12 residues. The germline gives CDR1 SGHNT, CDR2 YYREEE (reference sequence). Trimming shortened V by 9 bases and J by 2 bases, and 10 bases separated the two germline ends. This chain's CDR3 is CATSWVTDTQYF. The CDR3, as DNA: TGTGCCACCTCCTGGGTCACAGATACGCAGTATTTT.

V and J are TRBV9 and TRBJ2-3; 8 nucleotides align to TRBD2. The trim removed 1 base at V and 10 bases at J, leaving 5 bases unmatched. CDR3 length: 13 residues. The germline V gene encodes CDR1 SGDLS and CDR2 YYNGEE. CDR3 DNA: TGTGCCAGCAGCGTAATCGGGGGGGGCCCGCAGTATTTT. It encodes CASSVIGGGPQYF. The whole variable domain, filled in from reference TRBV9 and TRBJ2-3, reads DSGVTQTPKHLITATGQRVTLRCSPRSGDLSVYWYQQSLDQGLQFLIQYYNGEERAKGNILERFSAQQFPDLHSELNLSSLELGDSALYFCASSVIGGGPQYFGPGTRLTVL.

The chain joins TRBV7-9 to TRBJ2-5; D tentatively reads TRBD1 or TRBD2 (5 bases each). In germline, CDR1 is SEHNR, CDR2 FQNEAQ (reference sequence). Trimming removed 5 bases from V and 1 base from J, with 17 bases in between. CDR3 length: 16 amino acids. CDR3 sequence: CASSTIGGWGQETQYF. DNA for the CDR3: TGTGCCAGCAGCACGATTGGGGGTTGGGGCCAAGAGACCCAGTACTTC.

V usage is TRBV25-1 and J usage is TRBJ2-6; D ambiguous. CDR3 length equals 11 residues. CDR1 is MGHDK, CDR2 SYGVNS, per germline. With 8 bases removed from V and 1 base from J, the gap between germline ends came to 0 bases. CDR3 nucleotide sequence: TGTGCCAGCTCTGGGGCCAACGTCCTGACTTTC. Amino acids: CASSGANVLTF.

This chain joins TRBV9 and TRBJ2-7; possibly TRBD1 or TRBD2 for D (5 bases each). CDR3 length: 14 amino acids. Germline values: CDR1 SGDLS, CDR2 YYNGEE. V was trimmed by 0 bases and J by 0 bases, leaving 7 bases between them. The CDR3 spells CASSVGGSSYEQYF. The CDR3 region has the DNA TGTGCCAGCAGCGTAGGGGGGAGCTCCTACGAGCAGTACTTC.